The T cell receptor beta chain under discussion was sequenced for a study of blood T cell repertoires in COVID-19. Across the whole study: The samples span acute and convalescent COVID-19 from the United States, Italy and Spain. PBMCs, B-cell-depleted T cells, or T cells provided the cDNA or gDNA that made up the material.

Trimming took 4 bases from V and 3 from J; bases not matched to a gene: 9. The CDR3 loop spans 15 amino acids. Germline CDR1 reads MDHEN; CDR2 reads SYDVKM. In the original processing: It was from reference gene primer amplification that nucleated cell counts were estimated. Profiled with immunoSEQ multiplex PCR; TCRdb holds only in-frame clones, not every one. V and J calls and clone size follow that table, whereas D and trimming were derived from the DNA. This table has 160,000 or so clones, roughly 87% appearing once. This chain uses TRBV28 with TRBJ2-7; 7 bases align to TRBD1. The sample comprised peripheral blood. This TCR was sampled from a woman in her sixties who had recovered from COVID-19. Written as DNA, the CDR3 is TGTGCCAGCAGTTCCGGACAGGTCGAAAGCTACGAGCAGTACTTC. Residues: CASSSGQVESYEQYF.